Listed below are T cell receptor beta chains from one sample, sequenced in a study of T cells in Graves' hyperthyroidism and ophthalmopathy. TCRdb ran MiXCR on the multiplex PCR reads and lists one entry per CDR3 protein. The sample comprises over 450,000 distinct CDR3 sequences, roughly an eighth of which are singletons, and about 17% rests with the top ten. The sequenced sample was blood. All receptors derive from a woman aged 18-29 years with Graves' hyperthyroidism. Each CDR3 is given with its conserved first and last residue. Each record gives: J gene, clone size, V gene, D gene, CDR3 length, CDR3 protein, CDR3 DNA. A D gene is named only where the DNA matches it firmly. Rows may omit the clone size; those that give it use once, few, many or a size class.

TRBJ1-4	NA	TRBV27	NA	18	CASSQLMSGNTTNEKLFF	TGTGCCAGCAGTCAACTGATGTCCGGTAACACAACTAATGAAAAACTGTTTTTT
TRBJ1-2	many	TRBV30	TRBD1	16	CAWSALGQLFNYGYTF	TGTGCCTGGAGTGCATTGGGACAGCTCTTTAACTATGGCTACACCTTC
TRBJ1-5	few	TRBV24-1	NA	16	CATSDLTTVGNQPQHF	TGTGCCACCAGTGATTTAACGACAGTGGGCAATCAGCCCCAGCATTTT
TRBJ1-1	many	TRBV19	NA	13	CASSNRMNTEAFF	TGTGCCAGTAGTAACAGGATGAACACTGAAGCTTTCTTT
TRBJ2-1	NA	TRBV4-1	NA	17	CASSQEESDSSYNEQFF	TGCGCCAGCAGCCAAGAAGAATCAGATAGCTCCTACAATGAGCAGTTCTTC
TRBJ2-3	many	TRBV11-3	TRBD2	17	CASSYSGTSGSADTQYF	TGTGCCAGCAGCTATTCCGGGACTAGCGGGAGTGCAGATACGCAGTATTTT
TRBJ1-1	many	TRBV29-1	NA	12	CSVPEVHTEAFF	TGCAGCGTACCGGAGGTTCACACTGAAGCTTTCTTT
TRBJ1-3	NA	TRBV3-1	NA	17	CASSQLTQAGSGNTIYF	TGTGCCAGCAGCCAACTGACACAGGCCGGATCTGGAAACACCATATATTTT
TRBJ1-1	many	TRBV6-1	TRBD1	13	CATRHRGMTEAFF	TGTGCCACCAGACACAGGGGGATGACTGAAGCTTTCTTT
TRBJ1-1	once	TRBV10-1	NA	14	CASSESVLNTEAFF	TGCGCCAGCAGTGAGTCTGTATTGAACACTGAAGCTTTCTTT
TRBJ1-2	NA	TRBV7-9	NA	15	CASSPRGYANYGYTF	TGTGCCAGCAGCCCCCGGGGGTACGCTAACTATGGCTACACCTTC
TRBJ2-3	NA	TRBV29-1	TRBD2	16	CSVLPLAGGRTDTQYF	TGCAGCGTTCTCCCACTAGCGGGAGGCCGCACAGATACGCAGTATTTT
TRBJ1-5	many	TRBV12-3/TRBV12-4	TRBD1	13	CASSSTGPQPQHF	TGTGCCAGCAGTTCGACAGGGCCTCAGCCCCAGCATTTT